This TCR beta chain comes out of a study of neoadjuvant nivolumab and ipilimumab in lung cancer. Study at large: Nivolumab 3 mg/kg was given days 1, 15 and 29, plus ipilimumab 1 mg/kg day 1 in combination. Study results and caveats: From pretherapy to surgery, tumor richness and clonality rose with dual therapy. TCR clonality did not significantly correlate with pathologic tumor regression. Resected-tumor TCR richness correlated positively with pretherapy blood richness.

Comments on this clone: Its specificity is not known.

The CDR3 spans 13 residues. Unmatched junction bases numbered 6, after V lost 1 base and J lost 9 bases. Germline CDR1 reads SGHAT; CDR2 reads FQNNGV. Assay: immunoSEQ multiplex PCR; the TCRdb copy retains only in-frame clones and omits some. Of more than 15,000 clones in the sample, 79% were seen once. The source is an adult with non-small cell lung cancer. V gene TRBV11-2 combines with J gene TRBJ2-7; the match to TRBD1 covers 7 bases. The specimen was tumor tissue, collected after neoadjuvant nivolumab, alone or with ipilimumab, at or shortly before surgery. In nucleotides, the CDR3 is TGTGCCAGCAGCTTAGGACAGGGTTATTGGCAGTACTTC. Protein: CASSLGQGYWQYF.